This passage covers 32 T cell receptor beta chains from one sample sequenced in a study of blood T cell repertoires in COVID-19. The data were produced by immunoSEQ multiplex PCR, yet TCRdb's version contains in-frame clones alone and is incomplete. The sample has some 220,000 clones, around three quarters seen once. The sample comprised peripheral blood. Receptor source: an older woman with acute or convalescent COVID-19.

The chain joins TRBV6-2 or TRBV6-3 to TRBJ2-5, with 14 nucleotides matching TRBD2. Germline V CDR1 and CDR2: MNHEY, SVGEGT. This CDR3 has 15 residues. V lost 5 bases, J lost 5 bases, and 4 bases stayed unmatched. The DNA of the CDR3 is TGTGCCAGCAGTCCGGGACTAGCGGGGGTTGAGACCCAGTACTTC. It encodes CASSPGLAGVETQYF.

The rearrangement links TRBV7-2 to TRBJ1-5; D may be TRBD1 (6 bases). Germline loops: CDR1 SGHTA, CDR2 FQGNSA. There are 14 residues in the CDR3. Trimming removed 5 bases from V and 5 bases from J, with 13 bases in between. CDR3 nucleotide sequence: TGTGCCAGCAGCGGAGACAGGACTTATCAGCCCCAGCATTTT. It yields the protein CASSGDRTYQPQHF.

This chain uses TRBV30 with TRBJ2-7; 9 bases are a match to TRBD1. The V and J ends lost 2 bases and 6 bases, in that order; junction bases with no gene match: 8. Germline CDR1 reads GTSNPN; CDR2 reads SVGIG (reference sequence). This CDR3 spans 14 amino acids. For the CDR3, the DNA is TGTGCCTGGAGTCGACGGGACAGGGTGGCCGAGCAGTACTTC. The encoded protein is CAWSRRDRVAEQYF.

This chain's CDR3 is CASSQESPWLGGADTQYF. The DNA of the CDR3 is TGCGCCAGCAGCCAAGAGAGCCCGTGGTTAGGGGGGGCCGATACGCAGTATTTT. The chain carries TRBV4-3 and TRBJ2-3, with D perhaps TRBD2 (7 bases). This CDR3 has 18 amino acids. The V gene's germline CDR1 is LGHNA and CDR2 YSLEER. Trimming took 0 bases from V and 6 from J, leaving 22 bases between them.

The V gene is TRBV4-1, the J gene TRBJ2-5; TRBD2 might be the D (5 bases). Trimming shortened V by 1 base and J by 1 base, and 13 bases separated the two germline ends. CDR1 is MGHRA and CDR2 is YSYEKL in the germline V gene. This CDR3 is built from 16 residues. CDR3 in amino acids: CASSQAGKGTQETQYF. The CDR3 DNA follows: TGCGCCAGCAGCCAAGCGGGGAAGGGCACCCAAGAGACCCAGTACTTC.

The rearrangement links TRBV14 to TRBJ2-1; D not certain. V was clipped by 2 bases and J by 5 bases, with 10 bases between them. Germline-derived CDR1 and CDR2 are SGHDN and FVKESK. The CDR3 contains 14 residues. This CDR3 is CASSQYGFNNEQFF. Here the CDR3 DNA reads TGTGCCAGCAGCCAATATGGCTTTAACAATGAGCAGTTCTTC.

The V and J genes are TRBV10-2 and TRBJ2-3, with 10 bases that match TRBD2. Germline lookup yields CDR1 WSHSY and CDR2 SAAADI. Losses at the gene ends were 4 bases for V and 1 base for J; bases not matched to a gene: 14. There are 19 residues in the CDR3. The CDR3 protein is CASSGIGLAGALGTDTQYF. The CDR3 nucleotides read TGCGCCAGCAGTGGGATCGGTCTAGCGGGGGCACTCGGCACAGATACGCAGTATTTT.

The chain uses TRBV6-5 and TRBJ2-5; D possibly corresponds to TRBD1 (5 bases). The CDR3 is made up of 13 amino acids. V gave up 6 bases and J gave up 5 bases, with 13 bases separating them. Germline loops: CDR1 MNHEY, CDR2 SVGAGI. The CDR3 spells CASRPGRGETQYF. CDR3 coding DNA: TGTGCCAGCAGACCAGGAAGGGGCGAGACCCAGTACTTC.

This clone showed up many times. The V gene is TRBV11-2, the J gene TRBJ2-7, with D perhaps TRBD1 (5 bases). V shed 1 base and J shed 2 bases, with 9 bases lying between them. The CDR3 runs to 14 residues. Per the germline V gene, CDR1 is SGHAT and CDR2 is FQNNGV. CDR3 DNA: TGTGCCAGCAGCTTAGGGGGCAGGACCTACGAGCAGTACTTC. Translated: CASSLGGRTYEQYF.

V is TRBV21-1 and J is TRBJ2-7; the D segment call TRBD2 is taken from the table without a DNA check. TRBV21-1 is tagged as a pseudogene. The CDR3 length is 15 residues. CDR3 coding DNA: TGTGCCAGCAGCAAACGGAGCGGGGAGACCTACGAGCAGTACTTC. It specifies CASSKRSGETYEQYF.

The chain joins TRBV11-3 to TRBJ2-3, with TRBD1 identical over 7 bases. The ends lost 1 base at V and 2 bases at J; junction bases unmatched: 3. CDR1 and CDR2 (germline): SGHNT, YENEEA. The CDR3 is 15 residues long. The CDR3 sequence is CASSLGGTATDTQYF. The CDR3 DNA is TGTGCCAGCAGCTTAGGGGGGACAGCCACAGATACGCAGTATTTT.

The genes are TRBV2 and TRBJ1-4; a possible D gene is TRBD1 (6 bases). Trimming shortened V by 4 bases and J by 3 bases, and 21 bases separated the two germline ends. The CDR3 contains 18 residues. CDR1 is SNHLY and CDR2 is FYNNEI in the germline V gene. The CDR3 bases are TGTGCCAGCAGTGCCTGGGGGCAGGGGTTTAGAGCTAATGAAAAACTGTTTTTT. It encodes CASSAWGQGFRANEKLFF. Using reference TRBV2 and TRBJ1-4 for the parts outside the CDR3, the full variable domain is EPEVTQTPSHQVTQMGQEVILRCVPISNHLYFYWYRQILGQKVEFLVSFYNNEISEKSEIFDDQFSVERPDGSNFTLKIRSTKLEDSAMYFCASSAWGQGFRANEKLFFGSGTQLSVL.

The CDR3, as DNA: TGCGCCAGCAGCCAAGAAGCACAGGGGGTCACGGATACGCAGTATTTT. Its translation: CASSQEAQGVTDTQYF. This sequence joins TRBV4-3 and TRBJ2-3, with 8 nucleotides matching TRBD1. CDR3 length: 16 residues. The V gene end was trimmed by 0 bases and the J gene end by 6 bases; junction bases not matched to a gene: 8. CDR1 LGHNA and CDR2 YSLEER come from the germline V gene.

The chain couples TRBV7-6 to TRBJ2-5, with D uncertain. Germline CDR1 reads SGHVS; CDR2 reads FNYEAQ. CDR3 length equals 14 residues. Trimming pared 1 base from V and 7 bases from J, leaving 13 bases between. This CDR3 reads CASSLEFSVPTQYF. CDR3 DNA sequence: TGTGCCAGCAGCTTAGAGTTTTCAGTGCCGACCCAGTACTTC.

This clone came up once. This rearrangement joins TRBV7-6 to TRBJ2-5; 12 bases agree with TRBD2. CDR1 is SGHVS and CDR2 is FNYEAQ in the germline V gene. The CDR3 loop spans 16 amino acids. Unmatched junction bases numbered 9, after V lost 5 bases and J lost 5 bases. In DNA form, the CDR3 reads TGTGCCAGCAGCCCCTCTAGCGGGGGGGCCAGGGAGACCCAGTACTTC. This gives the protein CASSPSSGGARETQYF.

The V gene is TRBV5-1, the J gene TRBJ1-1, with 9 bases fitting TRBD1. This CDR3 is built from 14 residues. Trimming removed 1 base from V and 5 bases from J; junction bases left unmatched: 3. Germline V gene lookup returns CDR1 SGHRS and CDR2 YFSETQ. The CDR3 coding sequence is TGCGCCAGCAGCTTGTGGACAGGGGTGACTGAAGCTTTCTTT. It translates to CASSLWTGVTEAFF.

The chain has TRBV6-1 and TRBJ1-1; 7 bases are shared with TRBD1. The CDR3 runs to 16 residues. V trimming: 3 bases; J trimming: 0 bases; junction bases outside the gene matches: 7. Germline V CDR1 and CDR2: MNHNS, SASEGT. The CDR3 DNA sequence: TGTGCCAGCAGTGATCCTCCGGGACAGTTGAACACTGAAGCTTTCTTT. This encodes CASSDPPGQLNTEAFF.

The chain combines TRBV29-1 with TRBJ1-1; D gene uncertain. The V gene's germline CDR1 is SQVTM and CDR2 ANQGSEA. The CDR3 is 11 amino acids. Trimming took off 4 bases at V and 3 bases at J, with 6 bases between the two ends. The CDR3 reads CSVVADTEAFF. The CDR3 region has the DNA TGCAGCGTTGTGGCCGACACTGAAGCTTTCTTT.

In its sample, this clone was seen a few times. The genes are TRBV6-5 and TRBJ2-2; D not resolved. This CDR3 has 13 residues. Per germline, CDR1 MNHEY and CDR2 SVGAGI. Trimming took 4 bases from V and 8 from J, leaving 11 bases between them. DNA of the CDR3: TGTGCCAGCAGTTCCCTTAGCCGGGGGGAGCTGTTTTTT. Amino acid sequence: CASSSLSRGELFF.

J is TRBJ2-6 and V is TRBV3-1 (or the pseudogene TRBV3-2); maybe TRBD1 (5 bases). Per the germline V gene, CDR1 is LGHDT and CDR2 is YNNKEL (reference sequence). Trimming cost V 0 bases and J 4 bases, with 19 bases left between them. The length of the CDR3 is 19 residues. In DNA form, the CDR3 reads TGTGCCAGCAGCCAAGAATTGACAGCATATTCTCTGGGGGCCAACGTCCTGACTTTC. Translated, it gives CASSQELTAYSLGANVLTF.

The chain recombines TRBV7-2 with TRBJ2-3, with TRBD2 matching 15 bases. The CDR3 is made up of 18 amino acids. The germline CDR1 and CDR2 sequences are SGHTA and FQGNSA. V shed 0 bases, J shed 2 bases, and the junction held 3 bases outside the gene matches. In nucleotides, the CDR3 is TGTGCCAGCAGCTTAGCGGGACTAGCGGGGGGTCACACAGATACGCAGTATTTT. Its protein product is CASSLAGLAGGHTDTQYF.

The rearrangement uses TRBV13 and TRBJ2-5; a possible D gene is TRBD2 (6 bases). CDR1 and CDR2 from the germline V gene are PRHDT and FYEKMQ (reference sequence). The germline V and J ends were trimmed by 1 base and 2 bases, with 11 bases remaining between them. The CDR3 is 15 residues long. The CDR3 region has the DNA TGTGCCAGCAGCTTAGAACTAGCAGGGCAAGAGACCCAGTACTTC. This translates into CASSLELAGQETQYF.

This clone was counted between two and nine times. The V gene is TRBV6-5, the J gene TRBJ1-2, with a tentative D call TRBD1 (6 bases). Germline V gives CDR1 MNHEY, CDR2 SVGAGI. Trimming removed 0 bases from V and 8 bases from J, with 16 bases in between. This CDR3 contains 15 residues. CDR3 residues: CASSYSTGGMRGYTF. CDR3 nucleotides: TGTGCCAGCAGTTACTCGACGGGGGGCATGAGGGGCTACACCTTC.

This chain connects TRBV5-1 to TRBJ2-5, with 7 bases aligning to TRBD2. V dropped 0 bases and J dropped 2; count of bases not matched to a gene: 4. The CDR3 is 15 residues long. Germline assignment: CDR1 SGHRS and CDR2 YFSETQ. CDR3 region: CASSLEGAGQETQYF. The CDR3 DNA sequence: TGCGCCAGCAGCTTGGAAGGAGCGGGGCAAGAGACCCAGTACTTC.

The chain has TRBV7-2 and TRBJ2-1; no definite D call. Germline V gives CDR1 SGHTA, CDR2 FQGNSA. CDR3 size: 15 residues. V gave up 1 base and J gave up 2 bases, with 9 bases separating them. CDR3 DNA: TGTGCCAGCAGCTTAGGGCTACTACCCTACAATGAGCAGTTCTTC. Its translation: CASSLGLLPYNEQFF.

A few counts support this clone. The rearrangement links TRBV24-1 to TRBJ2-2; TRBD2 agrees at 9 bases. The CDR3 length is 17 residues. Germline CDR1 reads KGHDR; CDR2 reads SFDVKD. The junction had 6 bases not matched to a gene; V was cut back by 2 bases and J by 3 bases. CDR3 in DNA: TGTGCCACCAGTGATTCGAGCGGGGGGACCTACACCGGGGAGCTGTTTTTT. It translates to CATSDSSGGTYTGELFF.

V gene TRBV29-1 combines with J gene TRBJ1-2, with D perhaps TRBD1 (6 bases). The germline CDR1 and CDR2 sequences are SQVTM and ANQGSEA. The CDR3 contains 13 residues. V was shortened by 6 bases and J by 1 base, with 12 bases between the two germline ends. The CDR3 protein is CSVTDSVNYGYTF. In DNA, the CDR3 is TGCAGCGTCACGGACAGCGTTAACTATGGCTACACCTTC. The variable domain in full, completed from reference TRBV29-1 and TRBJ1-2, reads SAVISQKPSRDICQRGTSLTIQCQVDSQVTMMFWYRQQPGQSLTLIATANQGSEATYESGFVIDKFPISRPNLTFSTLTVSNMSPEDSSIYLCSVTDSVNYGYTFGSGTRLTVV.

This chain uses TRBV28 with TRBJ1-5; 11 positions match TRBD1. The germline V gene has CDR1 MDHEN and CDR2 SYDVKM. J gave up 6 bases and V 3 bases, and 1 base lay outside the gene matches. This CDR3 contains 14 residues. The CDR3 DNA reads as TGTGCCAGCAGTTTGGGACAGGGGGGTCAGCCCCAGCATTTT. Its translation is CASSLGQGGQPQHF.

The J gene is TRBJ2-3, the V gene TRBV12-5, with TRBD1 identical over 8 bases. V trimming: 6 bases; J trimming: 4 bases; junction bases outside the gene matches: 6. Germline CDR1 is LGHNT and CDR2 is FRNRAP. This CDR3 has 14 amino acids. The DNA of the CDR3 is TGTGCTAGTGGCCCGGGACAGGCGGCAGATACGCAGTATTTT. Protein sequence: CASGPGQAADTQYF. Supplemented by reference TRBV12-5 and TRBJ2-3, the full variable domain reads DARVTQTPRHKVTEMGQEVTMRCQPILGHNTVFWYRQTMMQGLELLAYFRNRAPLDDSGMPKDRFSAEMPDATLATLKIQPSEPRDSAVYFCASGPGQAADTQYFGPGTRLTVL.

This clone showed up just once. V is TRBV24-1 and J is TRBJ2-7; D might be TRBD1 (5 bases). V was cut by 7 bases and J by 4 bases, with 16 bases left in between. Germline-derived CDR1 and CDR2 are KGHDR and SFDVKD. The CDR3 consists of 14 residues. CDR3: CATRSRDVVYEQYV. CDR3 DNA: TGTGCCACCAGGTCCAGGGATGTAGTTTACGAGCAGTACGTC.

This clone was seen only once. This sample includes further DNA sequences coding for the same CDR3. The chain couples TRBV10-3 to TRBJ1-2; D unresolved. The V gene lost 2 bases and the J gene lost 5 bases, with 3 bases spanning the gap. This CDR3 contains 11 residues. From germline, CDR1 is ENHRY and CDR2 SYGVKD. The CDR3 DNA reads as TGTGCCATCAGTGAGGCGTATGGCTACACCTTC. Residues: CAISEAYGYTF.

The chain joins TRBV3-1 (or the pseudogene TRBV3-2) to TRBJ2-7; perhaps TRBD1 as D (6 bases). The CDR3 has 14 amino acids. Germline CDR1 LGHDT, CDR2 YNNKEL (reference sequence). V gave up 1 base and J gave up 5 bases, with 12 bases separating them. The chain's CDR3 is CASSQAGTSHEQYF. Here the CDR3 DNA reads TGTGCCAGCAGCCAAGCCGGGACATCGCACGAGCAGTACTTC.